Reported below is one TCR beta chain. In the study's own analysis: It was from reference gene primer amplification that nucleated cell counts were estimated. The table came from immunoSEQ multiplex PCR; TCRdb's copy has only in-frame clones and leaves some out. From that table come the V and J calls and clone size; the DNA was used to work out D and trimming. The sample consists of roughly 62,000 clones, around 90% of them appearing once. The record originates from a study of blood T cell repertoires in COVID-19. Study at large: Researchers got acute and convalescent COVID-19 samples from the United States, Italy and Spain.

The V gene's germline CDR1 is SGHAT and CDR2 FQNNGV. Trimming pared 2 bases from V and 2 bases from J, leaving 13 bases between. The CDR3 contains 15 residues. The rearrangement links TRBV11-2 to TRBJ2-7; D might be TRBD1 (5 bases). Sequenced sample: peripheral blood. The receptor comes from a man in his sixties or seventies with acute or convalescent COVID-19. CDR3 coding DNA: TGTGCCAGCAGCTTACGATTTCAGGGTACCTACGAGCAGTACTTC. Protein: CASSLRFQGTYEQYF.